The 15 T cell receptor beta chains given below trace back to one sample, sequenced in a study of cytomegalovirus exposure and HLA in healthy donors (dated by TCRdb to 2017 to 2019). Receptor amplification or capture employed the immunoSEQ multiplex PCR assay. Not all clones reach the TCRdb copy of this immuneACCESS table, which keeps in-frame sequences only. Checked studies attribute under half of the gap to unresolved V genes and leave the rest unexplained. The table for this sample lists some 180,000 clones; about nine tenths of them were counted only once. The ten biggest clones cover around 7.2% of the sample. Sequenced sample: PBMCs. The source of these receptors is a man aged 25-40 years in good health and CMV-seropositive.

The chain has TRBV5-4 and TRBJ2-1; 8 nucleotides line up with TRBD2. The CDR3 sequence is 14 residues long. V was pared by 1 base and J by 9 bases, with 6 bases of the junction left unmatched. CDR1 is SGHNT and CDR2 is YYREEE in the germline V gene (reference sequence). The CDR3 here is CASSLRVAGTEQFF. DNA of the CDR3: TGTGCCAGCAGCTTGCGGGTAGCGGGGACTGAGCAGTTCTTC.

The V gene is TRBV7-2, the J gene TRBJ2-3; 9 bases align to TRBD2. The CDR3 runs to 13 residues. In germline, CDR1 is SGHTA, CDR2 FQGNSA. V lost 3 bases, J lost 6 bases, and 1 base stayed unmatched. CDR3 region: CASSFGLADTQYF. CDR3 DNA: TGTGCCAGCAGCTTCGGACTAGCGGATACGCAGTATTTT.

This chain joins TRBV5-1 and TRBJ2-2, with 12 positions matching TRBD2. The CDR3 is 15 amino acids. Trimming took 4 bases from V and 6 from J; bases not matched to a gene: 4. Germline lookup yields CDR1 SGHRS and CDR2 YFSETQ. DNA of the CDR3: TGCGCCAGCAGCAGCCTAGCGGGAGGGTCCGGGGAGCTGTTTTTT. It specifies CASSSLAGGSGELFF.

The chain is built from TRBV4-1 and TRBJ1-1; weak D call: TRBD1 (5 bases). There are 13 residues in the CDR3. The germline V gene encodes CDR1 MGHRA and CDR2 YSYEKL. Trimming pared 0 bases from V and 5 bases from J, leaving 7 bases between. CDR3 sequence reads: CASSQDYRTEAFF. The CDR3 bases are TGCGCCAGCAGCCAAGACTACAGGACTGAAGCTTTCTTT.

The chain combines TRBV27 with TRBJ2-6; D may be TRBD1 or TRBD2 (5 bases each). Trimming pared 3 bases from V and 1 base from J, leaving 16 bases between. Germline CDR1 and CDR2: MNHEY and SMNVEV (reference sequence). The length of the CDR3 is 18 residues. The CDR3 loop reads CASSFRQLRGSGANVLTF. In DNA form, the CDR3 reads TGTGCCAGCAGTTTCCGACAGTTGCGAGGGTCTGGGGCCAACGTCCTGACTTTC.

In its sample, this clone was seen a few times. CDR3 region: CASSIAAGSTYEQYF. The CDR3 coding sequence is TGTGCCAGTAGTATAGCGGCGGGAAGTACCTACGAGCAGTACTTC. V usage is TRBV19 and J usage is TRBJ2-7; tentatively, D is TRBD2 (6 bases). Germline V lookup: CDR1 LNHDA, CDR2 SQIVND (reference sequence). The germline V and J ends were trimmed by 1 base and 2 bases, with 12 bases remaining between them. The length of the CDR3 is 15 residues.

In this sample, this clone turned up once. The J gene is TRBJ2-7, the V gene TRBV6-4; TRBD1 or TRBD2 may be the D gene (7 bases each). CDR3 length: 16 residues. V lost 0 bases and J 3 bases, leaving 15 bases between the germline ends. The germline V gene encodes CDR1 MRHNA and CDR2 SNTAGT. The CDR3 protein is CASSDSPTGRGYEQYF. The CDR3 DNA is TGTGCCAGCAGTGACTCACCGACAGGGAGGGGCTACGAGCAGTACTTC.

Here the CDR3 DNA reads TGCGCCAGCACCAGACTAGCCGGGGAGCTGTTTTTT. It specifies CASTRLAGELFF. This chain joins TRBV10-1 and TRBJ2-2; D possibly corresponds to TRBD2 (6 bases). From germline, CDR1 is WNHNN and CDR2 SYGVQD (reference sequence). The CDR3 extends over 12 amino acids. Trimming left V 7 bases short and J 6 bases short, with 9 bases between.

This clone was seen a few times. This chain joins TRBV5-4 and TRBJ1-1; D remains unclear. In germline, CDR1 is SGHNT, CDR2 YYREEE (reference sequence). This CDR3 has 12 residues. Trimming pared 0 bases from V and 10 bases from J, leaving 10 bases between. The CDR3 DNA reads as TGTGCCAGCAGCTTGGTCCAGGAGAGAGCTTTCTTT. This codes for CASSLVQERAFF.

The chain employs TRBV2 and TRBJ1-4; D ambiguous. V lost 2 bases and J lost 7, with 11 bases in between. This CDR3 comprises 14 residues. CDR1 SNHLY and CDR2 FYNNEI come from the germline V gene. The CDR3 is CASSEPRRSEKLFF. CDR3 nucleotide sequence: TGTGCCAGCAGTGAACCGCGACGAAGTGAAAAACTGTTTTTT. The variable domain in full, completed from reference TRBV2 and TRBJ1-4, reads EPEVTQTPSHQVTQMGQEVILRCVPISNHLYFYWYRQILGQKVEFLVSFYNNEISEKSEIFDDQFSVERPDGSNFTLKIRSTKLEDSAMYFCASSEPRRSEKLFFGSGTQLSVL.

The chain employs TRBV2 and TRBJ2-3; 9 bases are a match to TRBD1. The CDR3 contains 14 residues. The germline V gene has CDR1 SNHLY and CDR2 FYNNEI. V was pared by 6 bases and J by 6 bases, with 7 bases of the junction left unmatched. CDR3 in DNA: TGTGCCAGCAGACCCACAGGGGGCGGTGATACGCAGTATTTT. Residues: CASRPTGGGDTQYF. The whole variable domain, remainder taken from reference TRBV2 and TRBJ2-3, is EPEVTQTPSHQVTQMGQEVILRCVPISNHLYFYWYRQILGQKVEFLVSFYNNEISEKSEIFDDQFSVERPDGSNFTLKIRSTKLEDSAMYFCASRPTGGGDTQYFGPGTRLTVL.

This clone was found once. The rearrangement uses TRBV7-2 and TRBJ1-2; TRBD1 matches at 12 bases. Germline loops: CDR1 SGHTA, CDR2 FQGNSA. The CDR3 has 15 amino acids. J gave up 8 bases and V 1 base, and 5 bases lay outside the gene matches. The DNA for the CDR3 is TGTGCCAGCAGCTTAGGGTGGGACAGGGGGCGAGGCTACACCTTC. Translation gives CASSLGWDRGRGYTF.

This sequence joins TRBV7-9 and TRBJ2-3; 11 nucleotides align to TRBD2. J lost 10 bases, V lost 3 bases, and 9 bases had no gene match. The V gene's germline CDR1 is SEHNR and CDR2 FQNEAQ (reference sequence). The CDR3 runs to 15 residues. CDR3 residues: CASSLATSGSPAQYF. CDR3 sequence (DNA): TGTGCCAGCAGCTTGGCCACTAGCGGGAGCCCGGCGCAGTATTTT.

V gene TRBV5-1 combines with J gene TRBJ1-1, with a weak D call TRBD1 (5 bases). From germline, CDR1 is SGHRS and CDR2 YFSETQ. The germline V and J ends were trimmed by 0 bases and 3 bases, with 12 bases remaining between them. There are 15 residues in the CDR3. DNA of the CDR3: TGCGCCAGCAGCTTGGTAACAGGACCCTACACTGAAGCTTTCTTT. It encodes CASSLVTGPYTEAFF.

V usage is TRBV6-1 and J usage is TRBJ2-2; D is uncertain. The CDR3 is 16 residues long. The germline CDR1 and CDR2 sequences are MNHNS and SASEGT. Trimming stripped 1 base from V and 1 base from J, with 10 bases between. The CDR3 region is CASSEGWVKNTGELFF. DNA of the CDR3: TGTGCCAGCAGTGAAGGGTGGGTGAAGAACACCGGGGAGCTGTTTTTT.